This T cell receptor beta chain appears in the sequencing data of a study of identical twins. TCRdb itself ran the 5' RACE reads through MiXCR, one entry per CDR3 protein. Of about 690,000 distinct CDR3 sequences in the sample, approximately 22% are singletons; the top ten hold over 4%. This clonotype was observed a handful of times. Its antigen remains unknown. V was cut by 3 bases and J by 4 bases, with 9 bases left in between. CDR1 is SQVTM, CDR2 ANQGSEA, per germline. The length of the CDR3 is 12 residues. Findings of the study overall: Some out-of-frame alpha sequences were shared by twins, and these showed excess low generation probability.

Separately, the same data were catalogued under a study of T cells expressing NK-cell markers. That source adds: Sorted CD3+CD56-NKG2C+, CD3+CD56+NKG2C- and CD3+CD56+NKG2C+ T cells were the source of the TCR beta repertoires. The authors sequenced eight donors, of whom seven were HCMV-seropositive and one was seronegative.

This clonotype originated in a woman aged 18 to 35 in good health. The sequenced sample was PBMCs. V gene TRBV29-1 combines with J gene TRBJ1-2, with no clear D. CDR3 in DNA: TGCAGCGTTGAGTCAGATACCTATGGCTACACCTTC. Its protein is CSVESDTYGYTF.